This T cell receptor beta chain was recorded in a study of T-cell reconstitution after alpha-beta-depleted transplantation in children. Deletions cut 3 bases from V and 0 bases from J, with 5 bases between. The CDR3 extends over 13 amino acids. Germline values: CDR1 SGHTA, CDR2 FQGNSA. Molecular barcoding with unique molecular identifiers was used for the TCRbeta library. TCRdb ran MiXCR on the PCR reads and lists one entry per CDR3 protein. The table has just under 550,000 distinct CDR3 sequences, around 18% seen once. In its sample, this clonotype was seen many times. Material: PBMCs from the stem cell graft donor, obtained from the stem cell graft. This receptor was identified in a human donor who donated a stem cell graft to a child with acute lymphoblastic leukemia. The gene calls are TRBV7-2 and TRBJ1-1; D remains ambiguous. The DNA for the CDR3 is TGTGCCAGCAGCTTCAGGATGAACACTGAAGCTTTCTTT. Protein: CASSFRMNTEAFF.